Each of the 16 T cell receptor beta chains below was sequenced from the same sample in a study of identifying expanded T cells in peripheral blood. Sequencing was performed with immunoSEQ multiplex PCR; in TCRdb, only in-frame clones are kept and a portion is missing. The repertoire holds about 100,000 clones, with roughly 85% as singletons. Sequenced: blood. The receptors stem from a person aged 18 to 75 in good health.

This chain connects TRBV19 to TRBJ1-5; D may be TRBD1 (6 bases). Germline V gene data show CDR1 as LNHDA and CDR2 as SQIVND (reference sequence). CDR3 length: 15 amino acids. The ends were cut back, 2 bases at V and 0 bases at J, with 8 bases in the middle. This chain's CDR3 is CASSIRGSSNQPQHF. CDR3 DNA: TGTGCCAGTAGTATAAGGGGGAGTAGCAATCAGCCCCAGCATTTT.

The V call is TRBV7-2, the J call TRBJ1-3, with D unresolved. Trimming took 4 bases from V and 4 from J, leaving 26 bases between them. The germline gives CDR1 SGHTA, CDR2 FQGNSA. There are 19 residues in the CDR3. In nucleotides, the CDR3 is TGTGCCAGCAGCTCCTACCGAGGGAGGTTTTCTAACGGAGGAAACACCATATATTTT. It is translated as CASSSYRGRFSNGGNTIYF.

V is TRBV30 and J is TRBJ2-3; TRBD2 is a possible D gene (5 bases). Between the trimmed V and J ends, which lost 1 base and 2 bases, there was a span of 10 bases. The CDR3 is 14 residues long. Germline V gene sequence: CDR1 GTSNPN, CDR2 SVGIG (reference sequence). The CDR3 nucleotides are TGTGCCTGGAGTGGAGGGATGGTCACAGATACGCAGTATTTT. Its protein is CAWSGGMVTDTQYF. Together with reference TRBV30 and TRBJ2-3, the CDR3 gives the full variable domain: SQTIHQWPATLVQPVGSPLSLECTVEGTSNPNLYWYRQAAGRGLQLLFYSVGIGQISSEVPQNLSASRPQDRQFILSSKKLLLSDSGFYLCAWSGGMVTDTQYFGPGTRLTVL.

This clone is a singleton in its sample. V and J are TRBV6-5 and TRBJ2-3; 10 bases map to TRBD2. This CDR3 contains 15 residues. V shed 2 bases and J 1 base; nucleotides not matched to a gene: 0. Germline CDR1 and CDR2: MNHEY and SVGAGI. The DNA for the CDR3 is TGTGCCAGCAGTTACGGACTAGCGGGCACAGATACGCAGTATTTT. Translated: CASSYGLAGTDTQYF.

The chain has TRBV5-4 and TRBJ2-1; the D gene could be TRBD1 or TRBD2 (7 bases each). Germline CDR1 SGHNT, CDR2 YYREEE (reference sequence). With 4 bases removed from V and 4 bases from J, the gap between germline ends came to 15 bases. CDR3 length: 15 residues. CDR3 region: CASSPGGAVYNEQFF. The DNA of the CDR3 is TGTGCCAGCAGCCCAGGGGGGGCCGTGTACAATGAGCAGTTCTTC.

The CDR3: CASSLVGTGGEEQYF. The CDR3 DNA is TGTGCCAGCAGCTTGGTAGGGACAGGGGGCGAGGAGCAGTACTTC. V is TRBV5-4 and J is TRBJ2-7; TRBD1 agrees at 12 bases. The CDR3 extends over 15 amino acids. Per the germline V gene, CDR1 is SGHNT and CDR2 is YYREEE (reference sequence). Losses at the gene ends were 0 bases for V and 7 bases for J; bases not matched to a gene: 5.

The V and J genes are TRBV7-9 and TRBJ2-1; 8 bases are a match to TRBD1. Looked up from germline, CDR1 is SEHNR and CDR2 is FQNEAQ (reference sequence). The CDR3 extends over 14 amino acids. V dropped 2 bases and J dropped 5; count of bases not matched to a gene: 2. CDR3 DNA sequence: TGTGCCAGCAGCTTATTGACAGGGGACAATGAGCAGTTCTTC. As protein: CASSLLTGDNEQFF.

The chain employs TRBV28 and TRBJ1-5; D is ambiguous. The CDR3 spans 13 residues. V lost 2 bases and J lost 5, with 7 bases in between. Germline V gene data show CDR1 as MDHEN and CDR2 as SYDVKM. CDR3 nucleotides: TGTGCCAGCAGTTTAACGGAATATCAGCCCCAGCATTTT. Amino acids: CASSLTEYQPQHF.

The gene calls are TRBV5-1 and TRBJ2-5; 9 nucleotides line up with TRBD2. With V trimmed by 2 bases and J by 7 bases, 9 bases remained unmatched. Looked up from germline, CDR1 is SGHRS and CDR2 is YFSETQ. The CDR3 consists of 15 residues. The CDR3 loop is CASSFSGGLTGTQYF. For the CDR3, the DNA is TGCGCCAGCAGCTTTAGCGGGGGACTAACGGGGACCCAGTACTTC.

This clone is medium-sized. The chain links TRBV15 to TRBJ1-5; D may be TRBD1 (5 bases). Trimming cost V 0 bases and J 2 bases, with 11 bases left between them. This CDR3 is built from 16 residues. The germline V gene has CDR1 LNHNV and CDR2 YYDKDF (reference sequence). CDR3: CATSRDYQGGNQPQHF. The CDR3 nucleotides read TGTGCCACCAGCAGAGATTACCAGGGAGGCAATCAGCCCCAGCATTTT.

V is TRBV5-6 and J is TRBJ1-1; the D is unclear. The germline V and J ends were trimmed by 0 bases and 1 base, with 10 bases remaining between them. CDR3 size: 15 residues. CDR1 is SGHDT and CDR2 is YYEEEE in the germline V gene. The CDR3 nucleotides are TGTGCCAGCAGCTTGGGTCTAGGCGGGAACACTGAAGCTTTCTTT. Translation: CASSLGLGGNTEAFF. Full variable domain (outside the CDR3, taken from reference TRBV5-6 and TRBJ1-1): DAGVTQSPTHLIKTRGQQVTLRCSPKSGHDTVSWYQQALGQGPQFIFQYYEEEERQRGNFPDRFSGHQFPNYSSELNVNALLLGDSALYLCASSLGLGGNTEAFFGQGTRLTVV.

This chain links TRBV15 with TRBJ1-5; unclear D gene. The CDR3 is 13 residues long. The V end lost 7 bases, the J end lost 0 bases, and 7 bases lay between the germline ends. Germline V gene sequence: CDR1 LNHNV, CDR2 YYDKDF (reference sequence). The DNA for the CDR3 is TGTGCCACCAAAAGAGATAGCAATCAGCCCCAGCATTTT. Its translation: CATKRDSNQPQHF.

V usage is TRBV4-3 and J usage is TRBJ1-2; D is undetermined. This CDR3 is 14 amino acids long. V gave up 1 base and J gave up 5 bases, with 11 bases separating them. The germline V gene encodes CDR1 LGHNA and CDR2 YSLEER. For the CDR3, the DNA is TGCGCCAGCAGCCAAGTGGGAGGAAGTTATGGCTACACCTTC. As protein: CASSQVGGSYGYTF.

V and J are TRBV2 and TRBJ2-2, with D perhaps TRBD1 (5 bases). CDR3 length: 13 amino acids. Germline V lookup: CDR1 SNHLY, CDR2 FYNNEI. CDR3 in amino acids: CAAVGVNTGELFF. The CDR3 region has the DNA TGTGCGGCGGTAGGGGTGAACACCGGGGAGCTGTTTTTT. Variable domain in full (rest from reference TRBV2 and TRBJ2-2): EPEVTQTPSHQVTQMGQEVILRCVPISNHLYFYWYRQILGQKVEFLVSFYNNEISEKSEIFDDQFSVERPDGSNFTLKIRSTKLEDSAMYFCAAVGVNTGELFFGEGSRLTVL.

This clone was seen just once. The genes are TRBV6-6 and TRBJ2-1, with D possibly matching TRBD1 (5 bases). Trimming pared 4 bases from V and 8 bases from J, leaving 12 bases between. CDR1 MNHNY and CDR2 SVGAGI come from the germline V gene (reference sequence). The CDR3 totals 13 residues. CDR3 DNA: TGTGCCAGCAGTTCGCCCTGGGGCTATGAGCAGTTCTTC. Its protein product is CASSSPWGYEQFF.

The chain couples TRBV18 to TRBJ2-1; D possibly matches TRBD1 or TRBD2 (5 bases each). Trimming left V 6 bases short and J 15 bases short, with 18 bases between. Germline-derived CDR1 and CDR2 are KGHSH and LQKENI. The CDR3 extends over 12 amino acids. In DNA, the CDR3 is TGTGCCAGCTCTCGGGACGGTCCCCCTCTGTTCTTC. Protein product: CASSRDGPPLFF.